Each of the 24 T cell receptor beta chains below was sequenced from the same sample in a study of early stage breast cancer tumors. Assay used: immunoSEQ multiplex PCR; TCRdb lists only in-frame clones, some missing. The sample lists 32,000 or so clones; 72% were seen once. The specimen was blood. The origin of the receptors is a person between 50 and 60 years old with breast cancer.

V is TRBV5-4 and J is TRBJ1-2; D unresolved. The CDR3 covers 13 residues. CDR1 and CDR2 (germline): SGHNT, YYREEE (reference sequence). Between the trimmed V and J ends, which lost 1 base and 0 bases, there was a span of 4 bases. CDR3 nucleotide sequence: TGTGCCAGCAGCTTGAAGCCTAACTATGGCTACACCTTC. Encoded protein: CASSLKPNYGYTF.

V is TRBV7-2 and J is TRBJ2-3; D is possibly TRBD2 (6 bases). Germline V gene sequence: CDR1 SGHTA, CDR2 FQGNSA. The CDR3 sequence is 15 residues long. V dropped 1 base and J dropped 3 bases, with 11 bases sitting between them. CDR3 loop: CASSLVRGRTDTQYF. CDR3 DNA: TGTGCCAGCAGCTTAGTTCGGGGGAGGACAGATACGCAGTATTTT.

J is TRBJ1-5 and V is TRBV29-1; D unresolved. The germline V gene has CDR1 SQVTM and CDR2 ANQGSEA. The ends were cut back, 6 bases at V and 6 bases at J, with 15 bases in the middle. The CDR3 has 13 residues. The CDR3 DNA follows: TGCAGCGTCCTGGTCCGCGTCGGTCAGCCCCAGCATTTT. Amino acid sequence: CSVLVRVGQPQHF.

J is TRBJ2-5 and V is TRBV7-9, with D possibly being TRBD2 (5 bases). Trimming pared 5 bases from V and 0 bases from J, leaving 7 bases between. The CDR3 is 13 residues long. Germline lookup yields CDR1 SEHNR and CDR2 FQNEAQ (reference sequence). The CDR3 loop reads CASSADYQETQYF. CDR3 coding DNA: TGTGCCAGCAGCGCGGACTACCAAGAGACCCAGTACTTC.

The V call is TRBV6-5, the J call TRBJ1-1; D remains unclear. The V end was cut by 0 bases, the J end by 11 bases, with 13 bases between. Germline V gene data show CDR1 as MNHEY and CDR2 as SVGAGI. The CDR3 contains 13 residues. The CDR3 DNA follows: TGTGCCAGCAGTTACTCTGTCATCGACGTTGCTTTCTTT. It encodes CASSYSVIDVAFF.

The chain links TRBV7-8 to TRBJ2-3; tentative D call: TRBD1 (6 bases). Germline CDR1 is SGHVS and CDR2 is FQNEAQ. This CDR3 is built from 13 residues. The V and J ends lost 9 bases and 2 bases respectively, with 12 bases between them. CDR3 region: CASVGALTDTQYF. CDR3 DNA: TGTGCCAGTGTGGGGGCTCTCACAGATACGCAGTATTTT.

This clone was recorded only once. V is TRBV7-3 and J is TRBJ2-7; 8 nucleotides agree with TRBD2. The CDR3 is 15 residues long. Germline V gene lookup returns CDR1 SGHTA and CDR2 FQGTGA. Unmatched junction bases numbered 6, after V lost 2 bases and J lost 3 bases. The CDR3 DNA reads TGTGCCAGCAGCTTAGGAGCGGGAGCCGACTACGAGCAGTACTTC. The encoded protein is CASSLGAGADYEQYF.

This chain connects TRBV19 to TRBJ2-7, with D possibly TRBD2 on 6 matching bases. Germline V gene data show CDR1 as LNHDA and CDR2 as SQIVND (reference sequence). Trimming removed 9 bases at V and 4 bases at J, with 16 bases between. The CDR3 is 13 amino acids. This chain's CDR3 is CASSSAGRYEQYF. The CDR3 DNA reads as TGTGCCAGCAGTTCGGCAGGGAGGTACGAGCAGTACTTC.

This clone has only a few counts. This sequence joins TRBV19 and TRBJ2-4, with 8 bases aligning to TRBD1. The CDR3 runs 15 residues. Trimming removed 2 bases from V and 8 bases from J; junction bases left unmatched: 8. The germline V gene has CDR1 LNHDA and CDR2 SQIVND (reference sequence). The CDR3: CASSITRQGSYIQYF. The CDR3 DNA sequence: TGTGCCAGTAGTATAACCCGACAGGGGTCGTACATTCAGTACTTC.

This clone was seen ten or more times. CDR3 DNA sequence: TGTGCCAGCACCCCCGGAACTCTCTCCTACGAGCAGTACTTC. Translated, it gives CASTPGTLSYEQYF. V and J are TRBV2 and TRBJ2-7; no firm D call. The length of the CDR3 is 14 residues. Germline values: CDR1 SNHLY, CDR2 FYNNEI. The ends were cut back, 7 bases at V and 0 bases at J, with 13 bases in the middle.

The rearrangement joins TRBV19 to TRBJ2-1; TRBD2 matches 7 bases. Germline assignment: CDR1 LNHDA and CDR2 SQIVND (reference sequence). V was clipped by 5 bases and J by 5 bases; unmatched bases: 9. The CDR3 covers 15 residues. The CDR3 loop reads CASSDGRTSNNEQFF. The CDR3 nucleotides read TGTGCCAGTAGTGATGGGCGGACTAGTAACAATGAGCAGTTCTTC.

V and J are TRBV6-5 and TRBJ1-4; D is uncertain. Germline loops: CDR1 MNHEY, CDR2 SVGAGI. Trimming removed 6 bases from V and 1 base from J, with 9 bases in between. This CDR3 contains 14 residues. CDR3 bases: TGTGCCAGCAGCTACACCCTAACTAATGAAAAACTGTTTTTT. The encoded protein is CASSYTLTNEKLFF.

This clone showed up just a few times. The chain recombines TRBV19 with TRBJ1-1; D remains unclear. The CDR3 runs 14 residues. Germline CDR1 is LNHDA and CDR2 is SQIVND (reference sequence). The V and J ends lost 1 base and 0 bases respectively, with 6 bases between them. In DNA, the CDR3 is TGTGCCAGTAGTATAGGCCGGCTGAACACTGAAGCTTTCTTT. Its translation is CASSIGRLNTEAFF.

The chain employs TRBV21-1 and TRBJ2-3. TRBV21-1 is a pseudogene. This CDR3 has 18 amino acids. The CDR3 sequence: CASSPRGGDRPRTDTQYF. CDR3 nucleotides: TGTGCCAGCAGCCCGAGGGGGGGGGACAGACCCCGCACAGATACGCAGTATTTT.

The gene calls are TRBV18 and TRBJ2-3; D might be TRBD1 (6 bases). Per germline, CDR1 KGHSH and CDR2 LQKENI. V lost 2 bases and J lost 0, with 12 bases in between. CDR3 length: 16 residues. Here the CDR3 reads CASSPKDRVSTDTQYF. In DNA, the CDR3 is TGTGCCAGCTCACCAAAGGACAGAGTTAGCACAGATACGCAGTATTTT.

V usage is TRBV5-1 and J usage is TRBJ1-1; TRBD1 is a possible D gene (6 bases). The V gene lost 0 bases and the J gene lost 1 base, with 13 bases spanning the gap. Per germline, CDR1 SGHRS and CDR2 YFSETQ. This CDR3 region has 16 residues. The CDR3 spells CASSLAPGHQNTEAFF. DNA for the CDR3: TGCGCCAGCAGCTTGGCCCCGGGACACCAGAACACTGAAGCTTTCTTT. The entire variable domain, with the rest obtained from reference TRBV5-1 and TRBJ1-1, is as follows: KAGVTQTPRYLIKTRGQQVTLSCSPISGHRSVSWYQQTPGQGLQFLFEYFSETQRNKGNFPGRFSGRQFSNSRSEMNVSTLELGDSALYLCASSLAPGHQNTEAFFGQGTRLTVV.

The chain joins TRBV6-5 to TRBJ2-3; maybe TRBD2 (6 bases). The CDR3 has 14 residues. Germline V gene lookup returns CDR1 MNHEY and CDR2 SVGAGI. Trimming cost V 6 bases and J 6 bases, with 16 bases left between them. Written as DNA, the CDR3 is TGTGCCAGCAGCTCCGGACTCGGAGGGGATACGCAGTATTTT. Translated, it gives CASSSGLGGDTQYF.

The rearrangement uses TRBV7-9 and TRBJ2-7; the match to TRBD2 covers 7 bases. The CDR3 consists of 15 residues. The V gene's germline CDR1 is SEHNR and CDR2 FQNEAQ (reference sequence). The ends lost 2 bases at V and 1 base at J; junction bases unmatched: 5. The CDR3 protein is CASSLWTRGSYEQYF. DNA for the CDR3: TGTGCCAGCAGCTTATGGACTAGAGGGTCCTACGAGCAGTACTTC.

On this clone: A junction boundary mismatches the germline segment, possibly from a read error. The same CDR3 can be traced to other DNA sequences in this sample. V is TRBV7-9 and J is TRBJ2-7, with 9 bases aligning to TRBD1. This CDR3 is 12 amino acids long. In germline, CDR1 is SEHNR, CDR2 FQNEAQ (reference sequence). For the CDR3, the DNA is TGTGCCAGTAGTTCCCCCGGGACAGGGTCCTCTTTC. It yields the protein CASSSPGTGSSF. The full variable domain, with the rest looked up from reference TRBV7-9 and TRBJ2-7, is DTGVSQNPRHKITKRGQNVTFRCDPISEHNRLYWYRQTLGQGPEFLTYFQNEAQLEKSRLLSDRFSAERPKGSFSTLEIQRTEQGDSAMYLCASSSPGTGSSFGPGTRLTVT.

The gene calls are TRBV2 and TRBJ2-5; D might be TRBD1 (6 bases). Trimming cost V 10 bases and J 0 bases, with 18 bases left between them. Germline lookup yields CDR1 SNHLY and CDR2 FYNNEI. The CDR3 contains 15 residues. Here the CDR3 DNA reads TGTGCCACCCAATTCCAGGGGAGCTACCAAGAGACCCAGTACTTC. This translates into CATQFQGSYQETQYF. The whole variable domain, remainder taken from reference TRBV2 and TRBJ2-5, is EPEVTQTPSHQVTQMGQEVILRCVPISNHLYFYWYRQILGQKVEFLVSFYNNEISEKSEIFDDQFSVERPDGSNFTLKIRSTKLEDSAMYFCATQFQGSYQETQYFGPGTRLLVL.

This clone was seen only a few times. The CDR3 reads CAGQQGNNEKLFF. CDR3 in DNA: TGTGCCGGTCAACAGGGGAACAATGAAAAACTGTTTTTT. The chain is built from TRBV6-1 and TRBJ1-4, with 7 bases fitting TRBD1. Germline CDR1 reads MNHNS; CDR2 reads SASEGT. V shed 11 bases, J shed 5 bases, and the junction held 8 bases outside the gene matches. CDR3 length equals 13 residues.

The chain links TRBV14 to TRBJ1-1; 10 nucleotides line up with TRBD1. CDR1 and CDR2 from the germline V gene are SGHDN and FVKESK. The V and J ends lost 4 bases and 1 base, in that order; junction bases with no gene match: 6. The CDR3 is 16 amino acids. The CDR3 reads CASSPRDRGSNTEAFF. The CDR3 DNA sequence: TGTGCCAGCAGCCCCCGGGACAGGGGTTCGAACACTGAAGCTTTCTTT.

The chain has TRBV6-1 and TRBJ2-7, with TRBD2 matching 7 bases. The CDR3 is 15 residues long. Germline assignment: CDR1 MNHNS and CDR2 SASEGT. After removal of 3 bases from V and 2 bases from J, the junction contained 7 bases not matched to a gene. The DNA of the CDR3 is TGTGCCAGCAGTGAGTATGCTAGCGGTACCTACGAGCAGTACTTC. This codes for CASSEYASGTYEQYF.

The chain employs TRBV10-3 and TRBJ2-5; 7 nucleotides agree with TRBD2. This CDR3 has 13 residues. CDR1 is ENHRY, CDR2 SYGVKD, per germline. The V and J ends lost 5 bases and 4 bases, in that order; junction bases with no gene match: 4. The CDR3 nucleotides read TGTGCCATCAGTCTCTTAGCGGGAGAGACCCAGTACTTC. Translating gives CAISLLAGETQYF.